This T cell receptor beta chain originates from a study of blood T cell repertoires in COVID-19. Study-level information: Some COVID-19 samples were acute and others convalescent; all came from the United States, Italy and Spain. PBMCs, B-cell-depleted T cells, or T cells provided the cDNA or gDNA that made up the material.

The repertoire was sequenced with immunoSEQ multiplex PCR; TCRdb's copy has only in-frame clones and lacks some. Of about 180,000 clones detected, 82% appear once; the ten largest clones hold roughly 8.1%. The CDR3 runs to 14 residues. Looked up from germline, CDR1 is GTSNPN and CDR2 is SVGIG (reference sequence). Trimming took off 2 bases at V and 7 bases at J, with 18 bases between the two ends. Sequenced: peripheral blood. The receptor was derived from a woman in her 70s with acute or convalescent COVID-19. The chain couples TRBV30 to TRBJ2-7; a possible D gene is TRBD1 (6 bases). The CDR3 region is CAWSPRGGRVEQYF. DNA for the CDR3: TGTGCCTGGAGTCCTCGAGGGGGTCGGGTTGAGCAGTACTTC.